A selection of T cell receptor beta chains follows, all from one sample in a study of cytomegalovirus exposure and HLA in healthy donors. The assay was immunoSEQ multiplex PCR, and TCRdb's table has in-frame clones only and misses some. The data show 200,000 or so clones, around three quarters seen once. Material for sequencing was PBMCs. These receptors were taken from a man aged 40-49 years in good health and CMV-seronegative. The CDR3 runs from the conserved cysteine through the conserved F or W. A D gene is named only where the DNA matches it firmly. Only part of the rows carry a size: once, few, many, or a class if the clone is expanded.

NA	TRBV19	TRBJ1-2	TRBD1	TGTGCCAGTAGTCCCGGGACAGTTACGGGTGGCTACACCTTC	CASSPGTVTGGYTF
once	TRBV7-3	TRBJ2-1	TRBD1	TGTGCCAGCAGCTTAGTGGGACAGGGGCCTACCAATGAGCAGTTCTTC	CASSLVGQGPTNEQFF
NA	TRBV19	TRBJ2-3	NA	TGTGCCAGTAGTATCTTTTTCTTCGCGGGGACCACAGATACGCAGTATTTT	CASSIFFFAGTTDTQYF
NA	TRBV4-2	TRBJ2-1	TRBD2	TGTGCCAGCAGCCAAGCGCGGGGGCTAGCGGGTACTGAGCAGTTCTTC	CASSQARGLAGTEQFF
NA	TRBV5-1	TRBJ1-2	NA	TGCGCCAGCAGCGTGGACAGTAACTATGGCTACACCTTC	CASSVDSNYGYTF
NA	TRBV6-6	TRBJ1-2	NA	TGTGCCAGCAGTAAGGGACAAGATAACTATGGCTACACCTTC	CASSKGQDNYGYTF
NA	TRBV28	TRBJ1-6	NA	TGTGCCAGCAGTACCGCTAGAGCCCTCCACTTT	CASSTARALHF
NA	TRBV7-2	TRBJ2-7	TRBD2	TGTGCCAGCAGCCCGGGGGGGCGTCGCGAGCAGTACTTC	CASSPGGRREQYF
NA	TRBV5-1	TRBJ2-3	NA	TGCGCCAGCAGCCGAACCAAGGGAGGGGGAAGCACAGATACGCAGTATTTT	CASSRTKGGGSTDTQYF
few	TRBV10-3	TRBJ1-2	TRBD1	TGTGCCATCAGTGAGTCTGTATCAGGGGGAGGCTACACCTTC	CAISESVSGGGYTF
NA	TRBV4-3	TRBJ1-6	TRBD1	TGCGCCAGCAGCCAAGTAGAGGACAGGGGGAACTCACCCCTCCACTTT	CASSQVEDRGNSPLHF
NA	TRBV6-5	TRBJ2-1	NA	TGTGCCAGCAGTTGGTCCGACAGCTACAATGAGCAGTTCTTC	CASSWSDSYNEQFF
NA	TRBV29-1	TRBJ1-4	NA	TGCAGCGTGAAACAGGGAGCAGAAAAACTGTTTTTT	CSVKQGAEKLFF
few	TRBV6-6	TRBJ2-7	TRBD2	TGTGCCAGCAGTCCTGAGGGAGGGATATGGTCCTACGAGCAGTACTTC	CASSPEGGIWSYEQYF
NA	TRBV10-1	TRBJ2-3	TRBD2	TGCGCCAGCAGTGAGTCGGAGGGACTAGCGGGGAGCACAGATACGCAGTATTTT	CASSESEGLAGSTDTQYF
NA	TRBV4-2	TRBJ2-7	NA	TGTGCCAGCAGACACGAAACGGGACGGCCGGGGGACGAGCAGTACTTC	CASRHETGRPGDEQYF
NA	TRBV19	TRBJ2-6	TRBD1	TGTGCCAGTAGTGGCCGGACAGGGGACTCTGGGGCCAACGTCCTGACTTTC	CASSGRTGDSGANVLTF
NA	TRBV18	TRBJ1-2	TRBD1	TGTGCCAGCTCACCGGGAATACAGGGGGGCTACACCTTC	CASSPGIQGGYTF
NA	TRBV23-1	TRBJ1-1	NA	TGCGCCAGCAGTCAATCGGCAGAGAACACTGAAGCTTTCTTT	CASSQSAENTEAFF
NA	TRBV4-3	TRBJ1-1	NA	TGCGCCAGCAGCCCGATAGCGGAGAACACTGAAGCTTTCTTT	CASSPIAENTEAFF
NA	TRBV6-5	TRBJ2-1	NA	TGTGCCAGCAGTCGGGACTGGAGCTCCTACAATGAGCAGTTCTTC	CASSRDWSSYNEQFF
NA	TRBV6-1	TRBJ2-3	TRBD2	TGTGCCAGCAGTGTAGGGACTAGCGGGGGGGCAAATACGCAGTATTTT	CASSVGTSGGANTQYF
NA	TRBV4-1	TRBJ2-5	NA	TGCGCCAGCAGCCCCCAAGGACAACAAGAGACCCAGTACTTC	CASSPQGQQETQYF
NA	TRBV11-2	TRBJ1-2	TRBD1	TGTGCCAGCAGCCAACAGGGGGCGTATGGCTACACCTTC	CASSQQGAYGYTF
once	TRBV14	TRBJ1-2	TRBD1	TGTGCCAGCGCACCGGGGGACAGGGAATACTATGGCTACACCTTC	CASAPGDREYYGYTF
NA	TRBV28	TRBJ2-1	TRBD1	TGTGCCAGCAGACTTAGGACAGGGGATGAGCAGTTCTTC	CASRLRTGDEQFF
NA	TRBV13	TRBJ2-1	NA	TGTGCCAGCAGCCTGGCGGTCAGTGAGCAGTTCTTC	CASSLAVSEQFF
once	TRBV7-2	TRBJ2-1	TRBD1	TGTGCCAGCAGCTTAGCGCAGGGGACAGTCAATGAGCAGTTCTTC	CASSLAQGTVNEQFF
NA	TRBV4-2	TRBJ2-5	NA	TGTGCCAGCAGCCAAGGTCGGGGGCAAGAGACCCAGTACTTC	CASSQGRGQETQYF
NA	TRBV4-3	TRBJ2-3	TRBD2	TGCGCCAGCAGCCAAGACGTCGGGGGGGTTGGTACGCAGTATTTT	CASSQDVGGVGTQYF
NA	TRBV6-5	TRBJ2-7	TRBD2	TGTGCCAGCGCGAAGATGACTAGCGGCACCTACGAGCAGTACTTC	CASAKMTSGTYEQYF
NA	TRBV19	TRBJ2-5	TRBD1	TGTGCCAGTAGTACTGGGGACAGAATGTTCATGGAGACCCAGTACTTC	CASSTGDRMFMETQYF
NA	TRBV28	TRBJ1-6	NA	TGTGCCAGCATAAACAGATATAATTCACCCCTCCACTTT	CASINRYNSPLHF
NA	TRBV9	TRBJ2-3	NA	TGTGCCAGCAGCGTAGCTGGGGGGATGAGCACAGATACGCAGTATTTT	CASSVAGGMSTDTQYF
NA	TRBV5-5	TRBJ2-7	NA	TGTGCCAGCAGCCCCTTGGGGGCGTCCTACGAGCAGTACTTC	CASSPLGASYEQYF
NA	TRBV4-1	TRBJ2-1	TRBD2	TGCGCCAGCAGCACTACCCCCACTAGCGGGCATGAGCAGTTCTTC	CASSTTPTSGHEQFF
once	TRBV11-2	TRBJ1-6	NA	TGTGCCAGCAGCTTAAGGCAGTTGGGGACACGGAATTCACCCCTCCACTTT	CASSLRQLGTRNSPLHF
NA	TRBV27	TRBJ2-3	NA	TGTGCCAGCACTTTTCTAGGAGGCACAGATACGCAGTATTTT	CASTFLGGTDTQYF
once	TRBV10-3	TRBJ2-6	NA	TGTGCCATCAGTGAACAGGGTGCCGGGGCCAACGTCCTGACTTTC	CAISEQGAGANVLTF
once	TRBV2	TRBJ1-3	NA	TGTGCCAGCAGTACCCAGGTCAGCTCTGGAAACACCATATATTTT	CASSTQVSSGNTIYF
NA	TRBV6-5	TRBJ1-2	NA	TGTGCCAGCAGCAACCAACCCGGGGTATATGGCTACACCTTC	CASSNQPGVYGYTF
NA	TRBV7-9	TRBJ1-6	NA	TGTGCCAGCAGCTTAGCACAGAATAATTCACCCCTCCACTTT	CASSLAQNNSPLHF
NA	TRBV7-4	TRBJ1-3	TRBD1	TGTGCCAGCAGTCAGGCCAGGGGGCGTCGGGGAGGAAACACCATATATTTT	CASSQARGRRGGNTIYF
NA	TRBV2	TRBJ2-3	TRBD1	TGTGCCAGCAGGGCGACAGGGTTTCGTGATACGCAGTATTTT	CASRATGFRDTQYF
once	TRBV7-2	TRBJ2-4	NA	TGTGCCAGCAGCGATCCGCTAGCCGGAAAAGGCAAAAACATTCAGTACTTC	CASSDPLAGKGKNIQYF
NA	TRBV16	TRBJ1-2	NA	TGTGCCAGCAGCCAATCTGGCACCTATGGCTACACCTTC	CASSQSGTYGYTF